The clone carrying this T cell receptor (beta chain) has a handful of counts. Its antigen is undetermined. The data originate from a study of cytomegalovirus exposure and HLA in healthy donors. The overall study: A preliminary data release comprised roughly 80 million unique TCRs obtained from HLA-typed donors. Of the donors genotyped, approximately 400 in all, about 76% fell in the Caucasian-associated ancestry cluster.

General study points: A later analysis reported that several of the most significant clusters appeared to be linked to common viral pathogens, among them Epstein-Barr virus. A later analysis linked a missense variant in DCLRE1C to the trimming of TCR beta V and J genes.

Germline loops: CDR1 SGHDT, CDR2 YYEEEE. The CDR3 is 16 residues long. V shed 1 base, J shed 5 bases, and the junction held 5 bases outside the gene matches. PCR primers comprised 60 Vbeta and 13 Jbeta primers. Assay used: immunoSEQ multiplex PCR; TCRdb lists only in-frame clones, some missing. The sample includes some 100,000 clones, 75% of them seen just once. This TCR derives from a woman under 30 in good health and CMV-seropositive. Sequenced material: PBMCs. The chain has TRBV5-6 and TRBJ2-7; 14 positions match TRBD2. The CDR3 loop reads CASSLRSGLAGDEQYF. Here the CDR3 DNA reads TGTGCCAGCAGCTTGCGGTCGGGACTAGCGGGAGACGAGCAGTACTTC. Complete variable domain (other parts from reference TRBV5-6 and TRBJ2-7): DAGVTQSPTHLIKTRGQQVTLRCSPKSGHDTVSWYQQALGQGPQFIFQYYEEEERQRGNFPDRFSGHQFPNYSSELNVNALLLGDSALYLCASSLRSGLAGDEQYFGPGTRLTVT.